The 16 T cell receptor beta chains given below trace back to one sample, sequenced in a study of blood T cells in healthy people across ages. PCR was performed a second time for about 7 to 12 cycles using a sample-barcoded 5' primer and a J-beta primer mix. TCRdb itself ran the 5' RACE reads through MiXCR, one entry per CDR3 protein. The profile covers some 790,000 distinct CDR3 sequences, with about 30% appearing a single time and 15% to 20% taken by the ten largest. Source material: blood. Receptor source: a woman older than 75 in good health.

The table lists this clonotype with many counts. This rearrangement joins TRBV12-3 or TRBV12-4 to TRBJ2-1; D is undetermined. CDR3 length: 11 residues. V gave up 5 bases and J gave up 6 bases, with 5 bases separating them. The CDR3 sequence: CASSGFNEQFF. The CDR3 coding sequence is TGTGCCAGCAGTGGGTTCAATGAGCAGTTCTTC.

As regards this clonotype: This sequence may be a read error, since a much larger clone differs from it by one base. This rearrangement joins TRBV6-1 to TRBJ1-1, with D unclear. The CDR3 extends over 17 amino acids. Deletions cut 8 bases from V and 0 bases from J, with 22 bases between. CDR1 and CDR2 (germline): MNHNS, SASEGT. CDR3 residues: CASGSPNTGRMNTEAFF. The CDR3 DNA is TGTGCCAGCGGAAGCCCCAACACGGGGAGGATGAACACTGAAGCTTTCTTT.

Many counts were recorded for this clonotype. The gene calls are TRBV5-1 and TRBJ2-3, with TRBD2 matching over 8 bases. This CDR3 contains 17 residues. Germline CDR1 is SGHRS and CDR2 is YFSETQ. V was pared by 0 bases and J by 3 bases, with 9 bases of the junction left unmatched. The CDR3 coding sequence is TGCGCCAGCAGCTTGGTACGACCGGGGGGGCAAACAGATACGCAGTATTTT. It translates to CASSLVRPGGQTDTQYF. Combining the CDR3 with reference TRBV5-1 and TRBJ2-3 gives the whole variable domain KAGVTQTPRYLIKTRGQQVTLSCSPISGHRSVSWYQQTPGQGLQFLFEYFSETQRNKGNFPGRFSGRQFSNSRSEMNVSTLELGDSALYLCASSLVRPGGQTDTQYFGPGTRLTVL.

This clonotype showed up many times. The rearrangement joins TRBV24-1 to TRBJ2-1, with D uncertain. The germline CDR1 and CDR2 sequences are KGHDR and SFDVKD. The length of the CDR3 is 12 residues. With 5 bases removed from V and 7 bases from J, the gap between germline ends came to 8 bases. Written as DNA, the CDR3 is TGTGCCACCAGTGCCCTTTCGAATGAGCAGTTCTTC. It encodes CATSALSNEQFF.

On this clonotype: Since a much larger clone is just one base distant, this may be a read error. The chain is built from TRBV28 and TRBJ1-2; TRBD1 matches 7 bases. The CDR3 is 13 residues long. V lost 7 bases, J lost 3 bases, and 5 bases stayed unmatched. The germline gives CDR1 MDHEN, CDR2 SYDVKM. The CDR3 DNA is TGTGCCAGCAATGCTGACAGGGACTATGGCTACACCTTC. It encodes CASNADRDYGYTF.

This clonotype was recorded many times. This sequence joins TRBV3-1 and TRBJ1-1; D remains unclear. With 5 bases removed from V and 7 bases from J, the gap between germline ends came to 11 bases. CDR3 length: 12 residues. Germline V CDR1 and CDR2: LGHDT, YNNKEL (reference sequence). CDR3 residues: CASSSGEVEAFF. In DNA, the CDR3 is TGTGCCAGCAGCTCGGGAGAGGTTGAAGCTTTCTTT.

The V call is TRBV6-5, the J call TRBJ1-1, with D tentatively TRBD1 (6 bases). The V gene lost 5 bases and the J gene lost 7 bases, with 20 bases spanning the gap. Per the germline V gene, CDR1 is MNHEY and CDR2 is SVGAGI. This CDR3 is 15 amino acids long. The CDR3 nucleotides read TGTGCCAGCAGTGACCCCGGGGGGCGCGTGTTTGAAGCTTTCTTT. Its translation: CASSDPGGRVFEAFF.

The V and J genes are TRBV29-1 and TRBJ2-3, with 10 bases fitting TRBD2. The CDR3 totals 15 residues. J was trimmed by 3 bases and V by 3 bases; bases with no gene match: 6. CDR1 is SQVTM, CDR2 ANQGSEA, per germline. For the CDR3, the DNA is TGCAGCGTTGAGAAGAGCGGGGGGGCTACAGATACGCAGTATTTT. The encoded protein is CSVEKSGGATDTQYF.

This chain joins TRBV2 and TRBJ2-7; D unresolved. CDR3 size: 12 residues. Germline-derived CDR1 and CDR2 are SNHLY and FYNNEI. Trimming cost V 7 bases and J 0 bases, with 7 bases left between them. CDR3 residues: CASNRVSYEQYF. CDR3 sequence (DNA): TGTGCCAGCAACCGGGTCTCCTACGAGCAGTACTTC.

This clonotype was detected only a few times. The V gene is TRBV2, the J gene TRBJ2-7; tentative D call: TRBD1 (7 bases). Germline CDR1 and CDR2: SNHLY and FYNNEI. The CDR3 spans 15 residues. The V and J ends lost 1 base and 3 bases respectively, with 13 bases between them. This CDR3 reads CASSEEGGGGYEQYF. The CDR3 DNA reads as TGTGCCAGCAGTGAAGAAGGAGGGGGCGGCTACGAGCAGTACTTC.

In this sample, this clonotype turned up many times. V and J are TRBV6-2 or TRBV6-3 and TRBJ2-6; D unclear. Germline CDR1 reads MNHEY; CDR2 reads SVGEGT. The CDR3 length is 13 residues. Trimming cost V 4 bases and J 3 bases, with 4 bases left between them. The CDR3 protein is CASSLDGANVLTF. DNA of the CDR3: TGTGCCAGCAGTTTGGATGGGGCCAACGTCCTGACTTTC.

This clonotype showed up many times. The chain employs TRBV28 and TRBJ2-5, with D possibly TRBD2 on 6 matching bases. The germline V and J ends were trimmed by 6 bases and 5 bases, with 19 bases remaining between them. Germline lookup yields CDR1 MDHEN and CDR2 SYDVKM. The CDR3 has 15 amino acids. CDR3 nucleotides: TGTGCCAGCAGCCAAGGGACTTCCGTAGGGGAGACCCAGTACTTC. Translated, it gives CASSQGTSVGETQYF. The full variable domain, its missing parts supplied by reference TRBV28 and TRBJ2-5, is DVKVTQSSRYLVKRTGEKVFLECVQDMDHENMFWYRQDPGLGLRLIYFSYDVKMKEKGDIPEGYSVSREKKERFSLILESASTNQTSMYLCASSQGTSVGETQYFGPGTRLLVL.

Only a few counts were recorded for this clonotype. This chain joins TRBV30 and TRBJ1-1; 7 nucleotides match TRBD1. In germline, CDR1 is GTSNPN, CDR2 SVGIG (reference sequence). The junction had 5 bases not matched to a gene; V was cut back by 2 bases and J by 5 bases. The CDR3 totals 13 residues. This chain's CDR3 is CAWSTQGGTEAFF. CDR3 coding DNA: TGTGCCTGGAGTACCCAGGGGGGGACTGAAGCTTTCTTT. Full variable domain (remainder filled in from reference TRBV30 and TRBJ1-1): SQTIHQWPATLVQPVGSPLSLECTVEGTSNPNLYWYRQAAGRGLQLLFYSVGIGQISSEVPQNLSASRPQDRQFILSSKKLLLSDSGFYLCAWSTQGGTEAFFGQGTRLTVV.

This clonotype was detected many times. The chain is built from TRBV15 and TRBJ2-1; D gene uncertain. Deletions cut 6 bases from V and 0 bases from J, with 12 bases between. The length of the CDR3 is 15 residues. Germline loops: CDR1 LNHNV, CDR2 YYDKDF (reference sequence). The CDR3 region is CATSQMVSSYNEQFF. CDR3 nucleotide sequence: TGTGCCACCAGTCAGATGGTAAGCTCCTACAATGAGCAGTTCTTC.

In its sample, this clonotype was seen a few times. V is TRBV7-2 and J is TRBJ1-1; no definite D call. Germline CDR1 is SGHTA and CDR2 is FQGNSA. The CDR3 loop spans 15 amino acids. V was trimmed by 8 bases and J by 1 base, leaving 17 bases between them. CDR3 in amino acids: CASPGQLGRNTEAFF. The CDR3 DNA follows: TGTGCCAGCCCGGGCCAACTGGGTAGGAACACTGAAGCTTTCTTT.

This clonotype showed up many times. The DNA for the CDR3 is TGCGCCAGCAGTGAGTCGCGGGGCACAGATACGCAGTATTTT. The encoded protein is CASSESRGTDTQYF. The chain uses TRBV10-1 and TRBJ2-3; D is possibly TRBD2 (5 bases). The CDR3 length is 14 residues. CDR1 and CDR2 from the germline V gene are WNHNN and SYGVQD (reference sequence). V was trimmed by 0 bases and J by 1 base, leaving 5 bases between them.